These T cell receptor beta chains were read from a single sample in a study of T cells in Graves' hyperthyroidism and ophthalmopathy. TCRdb reanalysed the multiplex PCR reads using MiXCR and keeps one entry per CDR3 protein. The table records hundreds of thousands of distinct CDR3 sequences, about 14% of them present only once. The material sequenced was blood. The receptors here all came from a woman in her thirties or forties with Graves' ophthalmopathy. The CDR3 runs from the conserved cysteine through the conserved F or W. A D gene is named only where the DNA matches it firmly. Clone sizes are given selectively: once, few, many, or a class where the clone is expanded.

V: TRBV29-1; length: 14; D: TRBD1; J: TRBJ2-7; size: many; DNA: TGCAGCGTTGAAGTTGGGACAGGGTCCTACGAGCAGTACTTC; CDR3: CSVEVGTGSYEQYF
V: TRBV10-3; length: 13; D: -; J: TRBJ2-7; size: many; DNA: TGTGCCACCCGACAGAATTTGGGGTACGAGCAGTACTTC; CDR3: CATRQNLGYEQYF
V: TRBV30; length: 14; D: TRBD1; J: TRBJ1-5; size: many; DNA: TGTGCCTGGAGTACCGGACAGGGAAATCAGCCCCAGCATTTT; CDR3: CAWSTGQGNQPQHF
V: TRBV6-1; length: 16; D: TRBD1; J: TRBJ1-5; size: many; DNA: TGTGCCAGCAGAGCATGGACAGGGGGGAGCAATCAGCCCCAGCATTTT; CDR3: CASRAWTGGSNQPQHF
V: TRBV6-2/TRBV6-3; length: 15; D: -; J: TRBJ1-2; size: many; DNA: TGTGCCAGCAGTTACCCTAGGGGGGACGTCTATGGCTACACCTTC; CDR3: CASSYPRGDVYGYTF
V: TRBV7-9; length: 16; D: -; J: TRBJ1-2; size: many; DNA: TGTGCCAGCAGCTTAGGGGCTCAGGGCGAAAACTATGGCTACACCTTC; CDR3: CASSLGAQGENYGYTF
V: TRBV12-3/TRBV12-4; length: 13; D: -; J: TRBJ1-5; size: -; DNA: TGTGCCAGCAGTTTCCGGGATCAAGGGCCCCAGCATTTT; CDR3: CASSFRDQGPQHF
V: TRBV19; length: 15; D: -; J: TRBJ1-1; size: -; DNA: TGTGCCAGTAGTATTAGGCTATCCGTGAACACTGAAGCTTTCTTT; CDR3: CASSIRLSVNTEAFF
V: TRBV20-1; length: 14; D: TRBD1; J: TRBJ1-2; size: few; DNA: TGCAGTGCTAGGCCCGACAGGGAGGACTATGGCTACACCTTC; CDR3: CSARPDREDYGYTF
V: TRBV6-2/TRBV6-3; length: 12; D: -; J: TRBJ2-2; size: many; DNA: TGTGCCTCAACAAAGAACACCGGGGAGCTGTTTTTT; CDR3: CASTKNTGELFF
V: TRBV5-5; length: 17; D: TRBD2; J: TRBJ2-5; size: many; DNA: TGTGCCAGCAGCTTCCGGGTTAGCGGGAGGCTGGGAGGGACCCAGTACTTC; CDR3: CASSFRVSGRLGGTQYF
V: TRBV2; length: 14; D: -; J: TRBJ1-2; size: many; DNA: TGTGCCAGCAGTGGCCCCCAGGGAGGGGATGGCTACACCTTC; CDR3: CASSGPQGGDGYTF
V: TRBV7-6; length: 16; D: TRBD2; J: TRBJ2-2; size: many; DNA: TGTGCCAGCAGCCGCACTAGCGGGAGAAACACCGGGGAGCTGTTTTTT; CDR3: CASSRTSGRNTGELFF
V: TRBV12-3/TRBV12-4; length: 13; D: TRBD1; J: TRBJ1-2; size: many; DNA: TGTGCCAGCAGTTTCAGGGGGCAGGTGGGCTACACCTTC; CDR3: CASSFRGQVGYTF
V: TRBV7-2; length: 15; D: -; J: TRBJ2-5; size: many; DNA: TGTGCCAGCAGCCACCGTGGACAGACCCAAGAGACCCAGTACTTC; CDR3: CASSHRGQTQETQYF
V: TRBV14; length: 15; D: TRBD1; J: TRBJ1-2; size: many; DNA: TGTGCCAGCAGCCTACGGACAGGGGAATACTATGGCTACACCTTC; CDR3: CASSLRTGEYYGYTF
V: TRBV7-9; length: 14; D: -; J: TRBJ2-7; size: many; DNA: TGTGCCAGCAGTCACAGCGAACAGATATACGAGCAGTACTTC; CDR3: CASSHSEQIYEQYF
V: TRBV19; length: 13; D: -; J: TRBJ1-5; size: many; DNA: TGTGCCAGTAGTTCCCAGGGTTATCAGCCCCAGCATTTT; CDR3: CASSSQGYQPQHF
V: TRBV28; length: 14; D: -; J: TRBJ1-5; size: many; DNA: TGTGCCAGCAGTACCACGGGGGACTATCAGCCCCAGCATTTT; CDR3: CASSTTGDYQPQHF
V: TRBV9; length: 17; D: TRBD2; J: TRBJ2-2; size: many; DNA: TGTGCCAGCAGCACTGGGACTAGCGGGCAGAACACCGGGGAGCTGTTTTTT; CDR3: CASSTGTSGQNTGELFF
V: TRBV20-1; length: 14; D: TRBD1; J: TRBJ2-5; size: few; DNA: TGCAGTGCAGAGGGACAGGGTAGGAGAGAGACCCAGTACTTC; CDR3: CSAEGQGRRETQYF
V: TRBV19; length: 15; D: TRBD1; J: TRBJ1-3; size: few; DNA: TGTGCCAGTAGTCCCCTCACAGGGGGCTTGGACACCATATATTTT; CDR3: CASSPLTGGLDTIYF
V: TRBV12-5; length: 11; D: -; J: TRBJ2-7; size: many; DNA: TGTGCTAGTTTACAGGGCAACGAGCAGTACTTC; CDR3: CASLQGNEQYF
V: TRBV7-2; length: 17; D: TRBD2; J: TRBJ2-5; size: many; DNA: TGTGCCAGCAGCTTAGGGGCTAGCGGGATAGGGTACGAGACCCAGTACTTC; CDR3: CASSLGASGIGYETQYF
V: TRBV20-1; length: 15; D: -; J: TRBJ1-5; size: many; DNA: TGCAGTGCTAGAGATAGAGGGGAACTCAATCAGCCCCAGCATTTT; CDR3: CSARDRGELNQPQHF
V: TRBV27; length: 13; D: -; J: TRBJ2-7; size: many; DNA: TGTGCCAGCAGTTCAACAAGTGCCTACGAGCAGTACTTC; CDR3: CASSSTSAYEQYF
V: TRBV7-2; length: 14; D: TRBD1; J: TRBJ2-7; size: many; DNA: TGTGCCAGCACCCTTACCCCGACAGGGTTCGAGCAGTACTTC; CDR3: CASTLTPTGFEQYF
V: TRBV25-1; length: 12; D: -; J: TRBJ2-5; size: many; DNA: TGTGCCAGCAGTGATTTCCAAGAGACCCAGTACTTC; CDR3: CASSDFQETQYF
V: TRBV28; length: 18; D: TRBD2; J: TRBJ2-2; size: -; DNA: TGTGCCAGCAGGGAGGGGCTAGCGGGAAGAGTAGGCGCCGGGGAGCTGTTTTTT; CDR3: CASREGLAGRVGAGELFF
V: TRBV6-1; length: 16; D: TRBD1; J: TRBJ2-3; size: -; DNA: TGTGCCAGCAGACCGGACAGGGCCTCACGCACAGATACGCAGTATTTT; CDR3: CASRPDRASRTDTQYF
V: TRBV6-5; length: 14; D: -; J: TRBJ1-1; size: many; DNA: TGTGCCAGCAGTTACACCCAGGCTTACGCTGAAGCTTTCTTT; CDR3: CASSYTQAYAEAFF
V: TRBV28; length: 14; D: -; J: TRBJ2-7; size: many; DNA: TGTGCCAGCACTCCCGGGAGTACCTCCTACGAGCAGTACTTC; CDR3: CASTPGSTSYEQYF
V: TRBV14; length: 15; D: -; J: TRBJ2-7; size: many; DNA: TGTGCCAGCAGCCGGCTCGGGGCTAGCGTCTCCGAGCAGTACTTC; CDR3: CASSRLGASVSEQYF
V: TRBV20-1; length: 16; D: -; J: TRBJ1-3; size: few; DNA: TGCAGTGCTAGGGGGCCCACAGAGAGCTCTGGAAACACCATATATTTT; CDR3: CSARGPTESSGNTIYF
V: TRBV12-3/TRBV12-4; length: 15; D: -; J: TRBJ1-5; size: -; DNA: TGTGCCAGCAGTCGAGGCGGGGGGAGCAATCAGCCCCAGCATTTT; CDR3: CASSRGGGSNQPQHF
V: TRBV4-1; length: 16; D: -; J: TRBJ2-7; size: many; DNA: TGCGCCAGCAGCCAAGATCAGGGCAGCCGCGACTACGAGCAGTACTTC; CDR3: CASSQDQGSRDYEQYF
V: TRBV4-1; length: 13; D: -; J: TRBJ1-2; size: many; DNA: TGCGCCAGCAGCCAAGAGCGAGGAGATGGCTACACCTTC; CDR3: CASSQERGDGYTF
V: TRBV24-1; length: 15; D: TRBD1; J: TRBJ1-1; size: many; DNA: TGTGCCACCAGTGATGGGGGACAGCTGAACACTGAAGCTTTCTTT; CDR3: CATSDGGQLNTEAFF
V: TRBV4-1; length: 14; D: -; J: TRBJ2-5; size: -; DNA: TGCGCCAGCAGCCAAGTGGGAGATTCGGAGACCCAGTACTTC; CDR3: CASSQVGDSETQYF
V: TRBV12-3/TRBV12-4; length: 13; D: -; J: TRBJ1-1; size: many; DNA: TGTGCCAGCAGTTTATTCGGGAACACTGAAGCTTTCTTT; CDR3: CASSLFGNTEAFF
V: TRBV12-3/TRBV12-4; length: 15; D: -; J: TRBJ2-6; size: many; DNA: TGTGCCAGCAGTAAAGGGAGCTCTGGGGCCAACGTCCTGACTTTC; CDR3: CASSKGSSGANVLTF
V: TRBV14; length: 15; D: -; J: TRBJ2-7; size: many; DNA: TGTGCCAGCAGCCCTGGCTCGGAAAAGCGGTACGAGCAGTACTTC; CDR3: CASSPGSEKRYEQYF
V: TRBV6-2/TRBV6-3; length: 11; D: -; J: TRBJ2-7; size: many; DNA: TGTGCCAGCAGTTACGCAAACGAGCAGTACTTC; CDR3: CASSYANEQYF
V: TRBV7-8; length: 16; D: -; J: TRBJ2-4; size: many; DNA: TGTGCCAGCAGCGGCCTAGGGGAAGACTCCAAAAACATTCAGTACTTC; CDR3: CASSGLGEDSKNIQYF
V: TRBV12-3/TRBV12-4; length: 14; D: -; J: TRBJ1-1; size: many; DNA: TGTGCCAGCAGTCGGACCCTCAGGGACACTGAAGCTTTCTTT; CDR3: CASSRTLRDTEAFF
V: TRBV6-5; length: 13; D: -; J: TRBJ2-6; size: many; DNA: TGTGCCAGCGCGGCCTCTGGGGCCAACGTCCTGACTTTC; CDR3: CASAASGANVLTF
V: TRBV11-2; length: 16; D: TRBD2; J: TRBJ2-2; size: -; DNA: TGTGCCAGCAGCTTAATTGGGACTATCAACACCGGGGAGCTGTTCTTT; CDR3: CASSLIGTINTGELFF
V: TRBV9; length: 12; D: TRBD1; J: TRBJ2-5; size: many; DNA: TGTGCCAGCAGCGGGACAGGGTGGGTCCAGTACTTC; CDR3: CASSGTGWVQYF